The present TCR beta chain was sequenced within a study of CD8 T cells in Susac syndrome (dated by TCRdb to about 2019). A note on the overall study: The study used repertoire sequencing to test whether antigen drove CD8+ T cell activation and differentiation in Susac syndrome.

As for this clonotype: Its antigen is currently not known. No much larger clone is present one base from it, and per-base qualities are unavailable.

V was cut back by 0 bases and J by 9 bases, leaving a gap of 18 bases between them. The CDR3, from cysteine to phenylalanine, totals 16 residues. Solely the CDR3 DNA is kept, with 48 bases framed from the first base. Reading the germline V gene (reference sequence) gives CDR1 DFQATT and CDR2 SNEGSKA. On the study overall, not on this receptor specifically: The study acknowledged that relatively few individuals were included in the TCR sequencing and HLA analysis.

Peripheral blood CD8+ and CD4+ T cells from healthy donors, Susac syndrome patients and multiple sclerosis patients were profiled by high-throughput TCR beta sequencing. Healthy donors were included as age- and sex-matched controls. Bulk CD8+ and CD4+ T cells were purified by magnetic negative isolation, while CD8+ TEMRA cells were enriched using FACS. Blood was drawn into EDTA tubes, processed within 24 hours, and PBMCs were isolated by density gradient centrifugation. PBMCs destined for TCR sequencing were cryopreserved in liquid nitrogen and later thawed in a 37 °C water bath. Purity of sorted or isolated CD4+, CD8+ and CD8+ TEMRA cells was at least 90%. RNA was extracted with the RNeasy kit and 0.5 to 1 ug was reverse transcribed using random hexamers. The immunoSEQ multiplex PCR assay, covering 54 Vbeta and 13 Jbeta segments, was used to amplify TCR beta CDR3 regions. To correct PCR amplification bias, a synthetic template baseline was used for both primer optimization and computational correction. In the source study's methods: Only productive sequences were kept, with reads annotated to V, D and J genes according to IMGT and analyzed in immunoSEQ Analyzer. Clonality was calculated as one minus the Shannon entropy normalized by log2 of the number of productive unique sequences. Public and private clones were assessed among the 100 most prevalent clones of each patient and control. Clones were defined as Susac-specific if absent from the healthy and MS cohorts, from around 1,000 published viral clones and from other ImmuneACCESS disease sequences. TCRdb trimmed public reads at Q25 via fastp, called clones via MiXCR and kept in-frame beta chains. One record per CDR3 amino acid sequence lists the most common genes and DNA. The V and J calls and clone size are TCRdb's, not the authors'. The sample profile shows about 200,000 distinct CDR3 sequences; 90% to 95% of them were found once. The ten largest clones represent approximately 0.1% of the sample.

The rearrangement joined TRBV20-1 to TRBJ1-6; a weak D assignment points to TRBD1 (6 bases agree). Input material: CD4+ T cells from PBMCs. The sequence was collected from a human donor in good health. The DNA reads TGCAGTGCTAGAGACCCCGGAGCGACAGGCGGTTCACCCCTCCACTTT. The translation is CSARDPGATGGSPLHF.